The 5 T cell receptor beta chains below come from one sample, sequenced in a study of T cells in Graves' hyperthyroidism and ophthalmopathy. TCR beta CDR3 sequences were amplified from RNA transcripts. HTBI primers were used for first-round RT-PCR of the TCR CDR3. TCRdb redid the calling of the multiplex PCR reads with MiXCR, one entry per CDR3 protein. This sample yields 150,000 to 200,000 distinct CDR3 sequences, of which over 15% are seen a single time; around 27% belongs to the top ten. Sequencing used blood. Source of these receptors: a woman between 45 and 65 years old with Graves' hyperthyroidism.

In this sample, this clonotype turned up many times. The rearrangement uses TRBV5-1 and TRBJ1-2; no firm D call. The CDR3 has 14 amino acids. Trimming cost V 4 bases and J 4 bases, with 14 bases left between them. Germline CDR1 reads SGHRS; CDR2 reads YFSETQ. This CDR3 is CASSVEDSGYGYTF. In DNA form, the CDR3 reads TGCGCCAGCAGCGTGGAGGACTCTGGCTATGGCTACACCTTC.

This clonotype was seen many times. The rearrangement joins TRBV7-2 to TRBJ2-5; TRBD1 agrees at 9 bases. Germline V gene data show CDR1 as SGHTA and CDR2 as FQGNSA. The V segment lost 5 bases and the J segment 5 bases; nucleotides outside the gene matches: 9. The CDR3 runs to 15 residues. The CDR3 loop reads CASSHHRGLRETQYF. The CDR3 DNA follows: TGTGCCAGCAGCCATCACAGGGGGCTTCGGGAGACCCAGTACTTC.

The chain combines TRBV10-1 with TRBJ2-3, with 7 bases matching TRBD2. The CDR3 covers 13 residues. Germline V gene data show CDR1 as WNHNN and CDR2 as SYGVQD (reference sequence). The V segment lost 3 bases and the J segment 6 bases; nucleotides outside the gene matches: 3. This chain's CDR3 is CASSDTSVDTQYF. In nucleotides, the CDR3 is TGCGCCAGCAGTGATACTAGCGTGGATACGCAGTATTTT.

In this sample, this clonotype turned up many times. Written as DNA, the CDR3 is TGTGCCAGCAGCCCTCGACTAGCGGGTTACAATGAGCAGTTCTTC. As protein: CASSPRLAGYNEQFF. The V gene is TRBV7-2, the J gene TRBJ2-1; 10 bases map to TRBD2. CDR1 is SGHTA and CDR2 is FQGNSA in the germline V gene. V was pared by 5 bases and J by 4 bases, with 5 bases of the junction left unmatched. The length of the CDR3 is 15 residues.

In its sample, this clonotype was seen many times. This chain uses TRBV5-1 with TRBJ2-7; 9 nucleotides match TRBD2. The junction had 5 bases not matched to a gene; V was cut back by 0 bases and J by 4 bases. The CDR3 has 15 residues. Germline V gene data show CDR1 as SGHRS and CDR2 as YFSETQ. CDR3 amino acids: CASSLELAGVYEQYF. In DNA form, the CDR3 reads TGCGCCAGCAGCTTGGAATTAGCGGGGGTGTACGAGCAGTACTTC.